These 4 T cell receptor beta chains share one sample of origin, sequenced in a study of T cells after somatic rescue of genetic block (dated by TCRdb to about 2020). Libraries were constructed by the immunoSEQ multiplex PCR assay. TCRdb obtained this table from immuneACCESS and retained in-frame rearrangements with V and J assigned. These tables miss some clones; where compared with another copy, unresolved V genes account for less than half of the shortfall, and the remainder is unexplained. A total of around 7,000 clones appear in this sample, about 80% of them only once. The biggest ten clones account for 20% to 30% of the sample. The sample comprised peripheral blood mononuclear cells (PBMCs). These receptor sequences come from a boy younger than 18.

The V and J genes are TRBV28 and TRBJ2-1; D may be TRBD2 (7 bases). This CDR3 has 15 amino acids. Germline CDR1 and CDR2: MDHEN and SYDVKM. Trimming removed 6 bases from V and 8 bases from J, with 20 bases in between. This chain's CDR3 is CASSLRGGVGDEQFF. The CDR3 DNA reads TGTGCCAGCAGCTTGAGGGGGGGCGTCGGAGATGAGCAGTTCTTC.

The chain carries TRBV6-5 and TRBJ2-3, with 10 bases lining up with TRBD1. Germline values: CDR1 MNHEY, CDR2 SVGAGI. The CDR3 length is 13 residues. V lost 0 bases and J lost 13; bases outside the gene matches: 4. Written as DNA, the CDR3 is TGTGCCAGCAGTTACTCGACTGGGACAGGGGAGTATTTT. It is translated as CASSYSTGTGEYF.

This chain connects TRBV7-6 to TRBJ1-2, with a possible D match to TRBD1 (5 bases). Germline CDR1 is SGHVS and CDR2 is FNYEAQ. V dropped 5 bases and J dropped 2 bases, with 15 bases sitting between them. The CDR3 runs to 15 residues. CDR3 bases: TGTGCCAGCAGCCGAACCGATACAGGAAACTATGGCTACACCTTC. It yields the protein CASSRTDTGNYGYTF.

The CDR3 loop is CASSIGLMNLYEQYF. As DNA, the CDR3 is TGTGCCAGTAGTATCGGTCTTATGAACCTCTACGAGCAGTACTTC. V is TRBV19 and J is TRBJ2-7; the D is unclear. Trimming shortened V by 3 bases and J by 3 bases, and 15 bases separated the two germline ends. The CDR3 runs 15 residues. CDR1 and CDR2 from the germline V gene are LNHDA and SQIVND (reference sequence).